The 8 T cell receptor beta chains in this list originate from one sample, sequenced in a study of CD8+CD57+ T cells in acquired aplastic anemia. It was patients with CD8+CD57+ cell expansion by flow cytometry who were chosen for sequencing. For CDR3 and TCR beta VDJ profiling, genomic DNA was the template used. TCRdb processed the reads anew with MiXCR; each CDR3 protein has one entry. The repertoire holds about 180,000 distinct CDR3 sequences, with around 48% as singletons. Sequenced: sorted CD4+, CD8+, or CD8+CD57+ T cells (not recorded which) from PBMCs. The receptors here all came from a human donor with aplastic anemia.

The chain combines TRBV7-9 with TRBJ2-3; unclear D gene. Germline V CDR1 and CDR2: SEHNR, FQNEAQ (reference sequence). There are 16 residues in the CDR3. V lost 3 bases and J 1 base, leaving 14 bases between the germline ends. CDR3: CASSFLPLARTDTQYF. The CDR3 DNA sequence: TGTGCCAGCAGCTTCCTCCCCCTGGCGCGCACAGATACGCAGTATTTT.

V gene TRBV20-1 combines with J gene TRBJ1-6, with D maybe TRBD1 (5 bases). The CDR3 totals 15 residues. Germline lookup yields CDR1 DFQATT and CDR2 SNEGSKA (reference sequence). Trimming took 3 bases from V and 9 from J, leaving 18 bases between them. CDR3 protein: CSASPGLTGSSPLHF. In DNA form, the CDR3 reads TGCAGTGCTAGCCCAGGGTTAACGGGTAGTTCACCCCTCCACTTT.

This clonotype has a count of ten or more. The rearrangement links TRBV7-2 to TRBJ1-4, with TRBD1 as a possible D gene (6 bases). With 5 bases removed from V and 1 base from J, the gap between germline ends came to 14 bases. Germline loops: CDR1 SGHTA, CDR2 FQGNSA. The CDR3 is 16 amino acids. For the CDR3, the DNA is TGTGCCAGCAGCCAATACAGGGCGGGAACTAATGAAAAACTGTTTTTT. Encoded protein: CASSQYRAGTNEKLFF.

This clonotype was observed once. No conserved phenylalanine or tryptophan ends this CDR3, so it is likely a read error. The gene calls are TRBV10-3 and TRBJ2-7; 12 positions match TRBD2. This CDR3 region has 15 residues. The junction had 8 bases not matched to a gene; V was cut back by 8 bases and J by 3 bases. The germline V gene has CDR1 ENHRY and CDR2 SYGVKD. This chain's CDR3 is CAIGWTSGVHYEQYL. The CDR3 DNA sequence: TGTGCCATCGGCTGGACTAGCGGGGTTCACTACGAGCAGTACCTC.

V and J are TRBV9 and TRBJ2-3, with 10 bases fitting TRBD2. The CDR3 is made up of 16 amino acids. The germline CDR1 and CDR2 sequences are SGDLS and YYNGEE. The V and J ends lost 0 bases and 5 bases, in that order; junction bases with no gene match: 6. This chain's CDR3 is CASSVEASGGGDTQYF. CDR3 sequence (DNA): TGTGCCAGCAGCGTAGAGGCTAGCGGGGGAGGAGATACGCAGTATTTT.

This chain uses TRBV5-5 with TRBJ1-1; D call uncertain. The CDR3 extends over 16 amino acids. Germline CDR1 SGHKS, CDR2 YYEKEE (reference sequence). Trimming took 4 bases from V and 0 from J, leaving 16 bases between them. The CDR3 region has the DNA TGTGCCAGCAGCACCGGGGATAGGGCCTTGAACACTGAAGCTTTCTTT. Amino acid sequence: CASSTGDRALNTEAFF.

Many counts were recorded for this clonotype. The chain employs TRBV7-2 and TRBJ2-5; 7 nucleotides line up with TRBD2. V was pared by 1 base and J by 0 bases, with 8 bases of the junction left unmatched. CDR1 and CDR2 from the germline V gene are SGHTA and FQGNSA. CDR3 length: 17 residues. DNA for the CDR3: TGTGCCAGCAGCTTAGGGCCCGTGGGAGGGTACCAAGAGACCCAGTACTTC. Amino acids: CASSLGPVGGYQETQYF.

This clonotype was observed a few times. The chain is built from TRBV20-1 and TRBJ2-5; 7 bases line up with TRBD1. Per germline, CDR1 DFQATT and CDR2 SNEGSKA (reference sequence). The trim removed 4 bases at V and 7 bases at J, leaving 15 bases unmatched. This CDR3 is built from 15 residues. The DNA of the CDR3 is TGCAGTGCTAAACCGGGCCAGGGACAGCTCGCGACCCAGTACTTC. Its protein product is CSAKPGQGQLATQYF.